This is a list of T cell receptor beta chains from one sample in a study of CXCR3-negative and CXCR3-positive naive CD8 T cells. After re-calling the 5' RACE reads, TCRdb lists one entry per CDR3 protein, DNA absent. In all, the sample yields about 84,000 distinct CDR3 sequences. Sequencing input: naive CXCR3+ CD8+ T cells from blood. These receptors originate from a human donor in good health. Some clones in this sample may be carry-over from other donors' samples. Both conserved end residues are part of each CDR3.

v_call	j_call	cdr3_aa
TRBV12-3/TRBV12-4	TRBJ2-1	CASSSAGYNEQFF
TRBV11-3	TRBJ2-5	CASSSPPSGGARETQYF
TRBV20-1	TRBJ2-6	CSARGGGGGHGANVLTF
TRBV6-2/TRBV6-3	TRBJ2-5	CASSYSISRTQETQYF
TRBV29-1	TRBJ2-5	CSVGPDWRGGETQYF
TRBV4-3	TRBJ1-1	CASSQVASMEGTEAFF
TRBV4-3	TRBJ2-7	CASSQDQGYEQYF
TRBV7-9	TRBJ2-2	CARQGSGELFF
TRBV15	TRBJ2-2	CATSSGTSGILGELFF
TRBV21-1	TRBJ1-1	CACTPENTEAFF
TRBV20-1	TRBJ1-1	CSATQDSLAEAFF
TRBV29-1	TRBJ2-2	CSVAGDNTGELFF
TRBV12-3/TRBV12-4	TRBJ2-1	CASSEKEDNEQFF
TRBV7-9	TRBJ2-5	CASSPPDREQETQYF
TRBV7-2	TRBJ2-4	CASSLIDVRGDIQYF
TRBV29-1	TRBJ2-2	CSVGTSANTGELFF
TRBV19	TRBJ1-5	CATGQYNQPQHF
TRBV4-3	TRBJ2-7	CASSQDGREMYF
TRBV28	TRBJ2-1	CASLRSSYNEQFF
TRBV4-1	TRBJ2-2	CASSQEPATGELFF
TRBV9	TRBJ2-3	CASSVGNFDTDTQYF
TRBV28	TRBJ2-5	CASSPLSETSGGEETQYF
TRBV15	TRBJ2-2	CATSGGQNTGELFF
TRBV4-3	TRBJ2-7	CASSPVGATTYEQYF
TRBV6-5	TRBJ1-1	CASSLSTGENTEAFF
TRBV29-1	TRBJ2-2	CSVDLGSGELFF
TRBV27	TRBJ2-7	CASSPQQGTAYEQYF
TRBV29-1	TRBJ2-1	CSVEVPDPLDEQFF
TRBV19	TRBJ1-5	CASSINNPNQPQHF
TRBV7-3	TRBJ2-7	CASSPGTSGRDPVYEQYF
TRBV28	TRBJ2-3	CASSLYRVQGQDTQYF